This TCR beta chain comes out of a study of regulatory T cells in long-lasting Graves disease. At least ten counts were recorded for this clonotype. Arm-PCR with iRepertoire HTBI primers amplified the CDR3 regions for these TCR beta libraries. TCRdb passed the multiplex PCR reads through MiXCR, listing each CDR3 protein once. Of approximately 400,000 distinct CDR3 sequences listed, about 15% are singletons. J lost 0 bases, V lost 2 bases, and 8 bases had no gene match. The CDR3 covers 17 residues. Germline CDR1 and CDR2: WNHNN and SYGVQD (reference sequence). The time point was: newly diagnosed GD, antithyroid drugs for less than 3 months. PBMC RNA was the source of the TCR library. This same sample was also part of a study on T cells in Graves' hyperthyroidism and ophthalmopathy.

This sequence originates from a woman aged 25 to 39 with Graves disease. The material was peripheral blood mononuclear cells (PBMCs), obtained at new diagnosis, from a patient treated with antithyroid drugs. The J gene is TRBJ2-3, the V gene TRBV10-1; 7 bases align to TRBD2. This CDR3 reads CASSERGSGPSTDTQYF. Here the CDR3 DNA reads TGCGCCAGCAGTGAGAGGGGTAGCGGGCCTAGCACAGATACGCAGTATTTT.